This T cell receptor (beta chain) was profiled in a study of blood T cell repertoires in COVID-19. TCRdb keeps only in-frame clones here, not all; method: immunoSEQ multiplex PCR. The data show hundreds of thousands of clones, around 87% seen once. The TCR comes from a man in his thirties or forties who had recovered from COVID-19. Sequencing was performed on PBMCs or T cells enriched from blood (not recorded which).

CDR3 in DNA: TGTGCCAGCAGCGGCGCCGGGACAGGGGACACTGAAGCTTTCTTT. Its translation is CASSGAGTGDTEAFF. V gene TRBV7-6 combines with J gene TRBJ1-1; 10 bases match TRBD1. The germline V gene has CDR1 SGHVS and CDR2 FNYEAQ. The CDR3 is 15 amino acids. V lost 5 bases and J lost 3; bases outside the gene matches: 6.